This T cell receptor beta chain came from a study of molecular identifiers for immune sequencing clone quantification. Germline V gives CDR1 ENHRY, CDR2 SYGVKD. The CDR3 sequence is 12 residues long. Investigators produced naive CD8 libraries from around 20,000 to 1,000,000 sorted cells, drawing on 10%, 30% or 50% RNA. Study results and caveats: In a background of about 1 million naive cells, spiked Jurkat TCR RNA from one cell was reportedly detectable. Naive cells had under 1% of molecules in clones above 20 RNA copies, effectors over 98%.

Note on this clonotype: What it recognizes is unknown. This may come from a read error, since a much larger clone is one base off.

TCRdb re-derived calls from the PCR reads in MiXCR, one entry per CDR3 protein. Among about half a million distinct CDR3 sequences listed, roughly a fifth were seen once. The receptor's source is a human donor in good health. Some libraries in this study had Jurkat cell RNA spiked in. The rearrangement joins TRBV10-3 to TRBJ2-3; D is uncertain. Sequencing input: naive CD8+ T cells from blood, with Jurkat cell RNA spiked in. Subset indicated: FACS-sorted CD8+CD4-CCR7+CD45RA+ naive T cells. CDR3 in amino acids: CAISELGDTRYF. CDR3 in DNA: TGTGCCATCAGTGAATTGGGCGATACGCGGTATTTT.